The 16 T cell receptor beta chains below were found in one sample sequenced in a study of blood T cell repertoires in COVID-19. Produced via immunoSEQ multiplex PCR; TCRdb's table is partial and in-frame only. The sample contains 200,000 or so clones, roughly four fifths of which appear only once. Sequenced sample: peripheral blood. All receptors derive from a woman in her thirties who had recovered from COVID-19.

The V and J genes are TRBV27 and TRBJ2-7; D remains unclear. The germline V and J ends were trimmed by 6 bases and 2 bases, with 17 bases remaining between them. Germline V gives CDR1 MNHEY, CDR2 SMNVEV (reference sequence). The CDR3 contains 15 residues. CDR3 region: CASSPPSLRTYEQYF. Here the CDR3 DNA reads TGTGCCAGCAGCCCCCCCTCATTGAGGACCTACGAGCAGTACTTC.

The chain carries TRBV6-5 and TRBJ1-1; 10 nucleotides align to TRBD1. Germline CDR1 reads MNHEY; CDR2 reads SVGAGI. The CDR3 sequence is 14 residues long. Trimming removed 8 bases from V and 0 bases from J; junction bases left unmatched: 3. CDR3 DNA: TGTGCCAGCCGGGACAGGGGCATGAACACTGAAGCTTTCTTT. Protein: CASRDRGMNTEAFF.

This chain joins TRBV5-1 and TRBJ2-7, with 10 bases identical to TRBD1. This CDR3 has 14 amino acids. The germline V gene has CDR1 SGHRS and CDR2 YFSETQ. Trimming removed 6 bases from V and 7 bases from J; junction bases left unmatched: 10. CDR3 nucleotide sequence: TGCGCCAGCACGGAAGGGACAGGGGTAGGGGAGCAGTACTTC. Encoded protein: CASTEGTGVGEQYF.

The chain has TRBV7-2 and TRBJ2-1; possibly TRBD2 for D (5 bases). The CDR3 is made up of 16 amino acids. The germline V gene encodes CDR1 SGHTA and CDR2 FQGNSA. V was clipped by 4 bases and J by 3 bases, with 16 bases between them. The CDR3 sequence: CASSSEKGGYYNEQFF. The CDR3 DNA reads TGTGCCAGCAGCTCAGAAAAGGGCGGGTACTACAATGAGCAGTTCTTC.

The V call is TRBV7-2, the J call TRBJ1-5; D unresolved. Germline CDR1 and CDR2: SGHTA and FQGNSA. The V and J ends lost 1 base and 6 bases respectively, with 7 bases between them. This CDR3 region has 13 residues. The CDR3: CASSLGPGQPQHF. CDR3 nucleotide sequence: TGTGCCAGCAGCTTAGGGCCGGGTCAGCCCCAGCATTTT.

V and J are TRBV9 and TRBJ1-1; 10 positions agree with TRBD1. With V trimmed by 3 bases and J by 4 bases, 3 bases remained unmatched. CDR3 length equals 14 residues. Germline V gene sequence: CDR1 SGDLS, CDR2 YYNGEE. The CDR3 DNA sequence: TGTGCCAGCAGCGGACAGGGGGCGCGCACTGAAGCTTTCTTT. Translating gives CASSGQGARTEAFF.

This chain links TRBV3-1 (or the pseudogene TRBV3-2) with TRBJ2-2; 9 nucleotides match TRBD1. Trimming took 6 bases from V and 6 from J; bases not matched to a gene: 8. CDR3 length equals 15 residues. Germline-derived CDR1 and CDR2 are LGHDT and YNNKEL (reference sequence). The CDR3 DNA is TGTGCCAGCAGACCCGGGACAGGGAAGGCCGGGGAGCTGTTTTTT. It encodes CASRPGTGKAGELFF.

The chain carries TRBV9 and TRBJ2-6; TRBD1 matches 7 bases. V lost 3 bases to trimming and J lost 0 bases; unmatched junction nucleotides: 6. This CDR3 is 17 amino acids long. Looked up from germline, CDR1 is SGDLS and CDR2 is YYNGEE. The CDR3 sequence: CASSARDSSSGANVLTF. DNA for the CDR3: TGTGCCAGCAGCGCCCGGGACAGTTCCTCTGGGGCCAACGTCCTGACTTTC.

The chain joins TRBV15 to TRBJ2-3, with D perhaps TRBD1 (5 bases). The ends were cut back, 1 base at V and 1 base at J, with 15 bases in the middle. CDR1 LNHNV and CDR2 YYDKDF come from the germline V gene (reference sequence). The CDR3 totals 17 residues. The DNA of the CDR3 is TGTGCCACCAGCAGAGGTGGCCTAAGGGGTGGCACAGATACGCAGTATTTT. Amino acid sequence: CATSRGGLRGGTDTQYF.

This clone was found a few times. This chain links TRBV5-1 with TRBJ1-3; D not resolved. CDR3 length: 12 amino acids. The V end was cut by 6 bases, the J end by 4 bases, with 8 bases between. CDR1 and CDR2 from the germline V gene are SGHRS and YFSETQ. The CDR3 DNA reads TGCGCCAGCAACAGTGGGGGAAACACCATATATTTT. Translation gives CASNSGGNTIYF. The complete variable domain, with remaining parts taken from reference TRBV5-1 and TRBJ1-3, reads KAGVTQTPRYLIKTRGQQVTLSCSPISGHRSVSWYQQTPGQGLQFLFEYFSETQRNKGNFPGRFSGRQFSNSRSEMNVSTLELGDSALYLCASNSGGNTIYFGEGSWLTVV.

This clone was seen only once. The chain is built from TRBV5-8 and TRBJ2-1; D might be TRBD2 (6 bases). Per germline, CDR1 SGHTS and CDR2 YDEGEE. The CDR3 contains 15 residues. The V end lost 4 bases, the J end lost 4 bases, and 15 bases lay between the germline ends. CDR3 in DNA: TGTGCCAGCAGCAGCCGGGACTCTTATTACAATGAGCAGTTCTTC. Its protein product is CASSSRDSYYNEQFF.

The V and J genes are TRBV10-3 and TRBJ2-7, with 11 bases matching TRBD1. CDR1 and CDR2 from the germline V gene are ENHRY and SYGVKD. The V gene end was trimmed by 8 bases and the J gene end by 5 bases; junction bases not matched to a gene: 11. The CDR3 loop spans 15 amino acids. CDR3 loop: CAIQGQGAGVNEQYF. CDR3 coding DNA: TGTGCCATCCAAGGACAGGGGGCGGGAGTCAACGAGCAGTACTTC.

This clone was observed a handful of times. The chain has TRBV29-1 and TRBJ2-4; 8 positions agree with TRBD1. Germline CDR1 SQVTM, CDR2 ANQGSEA. After removal of 4 bases from V and 7 bases from J, the junction contained 21 bases not matched to a gene. The CDR3 totals 18 residues. Here the CDR3 DNA reads TGCAGCGTTGCGAAAGGTTTACACAGGGGGGTGTTGGGGAACATTCAGTACTTC. This translates into CSVAKGLHRGVLGNIQYF.

J is TRBJ2-1 and V is TRBV5-1; 7 bases align to TRBD1. CDR3 length: 14 amino acids. Germline loops: CDR1 SGHRS, CDR2 YFSETQ. Trimming at V came to 3 bases and at J to 6 bases, leaving 6 bases not matched to a gene. CDR3 loop: CASSSDRVSNEQFF. The CDR3 coding sequence is TGCGCCAGCAGCTCTGACAGGGTCAGCAATGAGCAGTTCTTC.

V usage is TRBV4-1 and J usage is TRBJ1-1; D perhaps matches TRBD1 (5 bases). Germline CDR1 reads MGHRA; CDR2 reads YSYEKL. V was clipped by 4 bases and J by 5 bases, with 17 bases between them. There are 15 residues in the CDR3. The CDR3, as DNA: TGCGCCAGCAGCCTAGGGGTCGGGTCTGGGACTGAAGCTTTCTTT. Translated: CASSLGVGSGTEAFF.

This clone was seen a single time. The CDR3 sequence: CATSDPDTGGNQPQHF. The CDR3 DNA reads TGTGCCACCAGTGATCCGGATACGGGGGGCAATCAGCCCCAGCATTTT. The rearrangement uses TRBV24-1 and TRBJ1-5; maybe TRBD1 (5 bases). The CDR3 sequence is 16 residues long. Trimming left V 3 bases short and J 2 bases short, with 13 bases between. Germline values: CDR1 KGHDR, CDR2 SFDVKD.